This entry lists 26 T cell receptor beta chains sequenced from one sample in a study of blood T cell repertoires in COVID-19. Data came from immunoSEQ multiplex PCR; TCRdb stores just in-frame clones and leaves some out. The data contain 120,000 to 150,000 clones, 84% of them singletons. Sequenced material: PBMCs or T cells enriched from blood (not recorded which). The receptors stem from a man aged 35-49 years with acute COVID-19.

The gene calls are TRBV9 and TRBJ2-3; possible D gene TRBD2, 6 bases. The CDR3 runs 17 residues. Trimming stripped 4 bases from V and 7 bases from J, with 25 bases between. CDR1 is SGDLS, CDR2 YYNGEE, per germline. CDR3 in amino acids: CASSPPSLATRWHTQYF. The CDR3 DNA is TGTGCCAGCAGCCCCCCCTCTCTAGCGACGAGGTGGCATACGCAGTATTTT. Full variable domain (missing parts from reference TRBV9 and TRBJ2-3): DSGVTQTPKHLITATGQRVTLRCSPRSGDLSVYWYQQSLDQGLQFLIQYYNGEERAKGNILERFSAQQFPDLHSELNLSSLELGDSALYFCASSPPSLATRWHTQYFGPGTRLTVL.

This chain joins TRBV6-5 and TRBJ1-6; D is perhaps TRBD1 (5 bases). The CDR3 length is 12 residues. V was pared by 7 bases and J by 6 bases, with 7 bases between. Germline values: CDR1 MNHEY, CDR2 SVGAGI. The CDR3: CASKGPNSPLHF. The CDR3 DNA sequence: TGTGCCAGCAAGGGGCCTAATTCACCCCTCCACTTT.

The chain combines TRBV5-6 with TRBJ1-4; D gene uncertain. Trimming pared 0 bases from V and 12 bases from J, leaving 6 bases between. CDR1 is SGHDT and CDR2 is YYEEEE in the germline V gene. This CDR3 has 11 residues. CDR3 DNA: TGTGCCAGCAGCTTGGTCCCGGAACTGTTTTTT. Translation gives CASSLVPELFF.

The V gene is TRBV28, the J gene TRBJ2-7, with unresolved D. With 3 bases removed from V and 3 bases from J, the gap between germline ends came to 6 bases. The CDR3 length is 12 residues. In germline, CDR1 is MDHEN, CDR2 SYDVKM. CDR3 loop: CASSFDIYEQYF. The CDR3 region has the DNA TGTGCCAGCAGTTTCGACATCTACGAGCAGTACTTC.

The chain has TRBV28 and TRBJ2-7; 7 bases fit TRBD1. CDR1 is MDHEN and CDR2 is SYDVKM in the germline V gene. The CDR3 is made up of 14 amino acids. The trim removed 5 bases at V and 2 bases at J, leaving 6 bases unmatched. CDR3 loop: CASSTGTAAYEQYF. CDR3 coding DNA: TGTGCCAGCAGTACCGGGACAGCTGCCTACGAGCAGTACTTC. Supplemented by reference TRBV28 and TRBJ2-7, the full variable domain reads DVKVTQSSRYLVKRTGEKVFLECVQDMDHENMFWYRQDPGLGLRLIYFSYDVKMKEKGDIPEGYSVSREKKERFSLILESASTNQTSMYLCASSTGTAAYEQYFGPGTRLTVT.

This chain uses TRBV7-9 with TRBJ2-1; 9 nucleotides match TRBD2. The CDR3 has 15 amino acids. Germline values: CDR1 SEHNR, CDR2 FQNEAQ (reference sequence). After removal of 6 bases from V and 6 bases from J, the junction contained 9 bases not matched to a gene. CDR3 in DNA: TGTGCCAGCAGGCGGTCTGCGGGAGGGGGCAATGAGCAGTTCTTC. It translates to CASRRSAGGGNEQFF.

This sequence joins TRBV5-1 and TRBJ1-1; no reliable D call. The V gene lost 4 bases and the J gene lost 1 base, with 11 bases spanning the gap. From germline, CDR1 is SGHRS and CDR2 YFSETQ. The CDR3 extends over 14 amino acids. The CDR3 here is CASSRSPGNTEAFF. The CDR3 coding sequence is TGCGCCAGCAGCCGTTCACCAGGGAACACTGAAGCTTTCTTT.

The chain employs TRBV4-3 and TRBJ2-3; D is ambiguous. Germline CDR1 is LGHNA and CDR2 is YSLEER. The CDR3 covers 16 residues. Trimming shortened V by 0 bases and J by 2 bases, and 12 bases separated the two germline ends. CDR3 in amino acids: CASSQDPTATTDTQYF. The CDR3 coding sequence is TGCGCCAGCAGCCAAGATCCAACAGCCACCACAGATACGCAGTATTTT.

This clone was counted only a few times. The J gene is TRBJ2-1, the V gene TRBV6-6; 12 bases agree with TRBD2. V was clipped by 5 bases and J by 6 bases; unmatched bases: 11. The CDR3 covers 17 residues. Germline CDR1 is MNHNY and CDR2 is SVGAGI (reference sequence). CDR3 loop: CASSPHLAGGQGNEQFF. Written as DNA, the CDR3 is TGTGCCAGCAGTCCCCACCTAGCGGGGGGGCAGGGCAATGAGCAGTTCTTC.

The chain couples TRBV5-1 to TRBJ2-7; D might be TRBD1 (6 bases). V lost 7 bases, J lost 1 base, and 15 bases lay in between. The germline gives CDR1 SGHRS, CDR2 YFSETQ. The length of the CDR3 is 14 residues. The CDR3 reads CASADRMASYEQYF. DNA for the CDR3: TGCGCCAGCGCAGACAGGATGGCGTCCTACGAGCAGTACTTC.

CDR3 region: CASSQGLGREADTQYF. The CDR3 DNA sequence: TGTGCCAGCAGCCAAGGATTGGGCAGGGAGGCAGATACGCAGTATTTT. This chain links TRBV3-1 (or the pseudogene TRBV3-2) with TRBJ2-3; maybe TRBD2 (6 bases). This CDR3 is built from 16 residues. Trimming took 1 base from V and 4 from J, leaving 15 bases between them. The germline V gene has CDR1 LGHDT and CDR2 YNNKEL (reference sequence).

This chain links TRBV4-1 with TRBJ1-2, with D possibly being TRBD1 (6 bases). CDR1 is MGHRA and CDR2 is YSYEKL in the germline V gene. V was clipped by 0 bases and J by 1 base, with 12 bases between them. CDR3 length: 16 residues. The CDR3 nucleotides are TGCGCCAGCAGCCAAGAGCGGGGGCGACATAACTATGGCTACACCTTC. Translating it yields CASSQERGRHNYGYTF.

This clone was found once. V gene TRBV19 combines with J gene TRBJ1-5; 7 bases agree with TRBD1. Losses at the gene ends were 7 bases for V and 1 base for J; bases not matched to a gene: 10. The CDR3 has 16 residues. Germline CDR1 is LNHDA and CDR2 is SQIVND (reference sequence). The chain's CDR3 is CASMRETGSSNQPQHF. The CDR3 DNA reads TGTGCCAGTATGAGGGAGACAGGGAGCAGCAATCAGCCCCAGCATTTT.

The J gene is TRBJ2-7, the V gene TRBV7-9, with 7 bases matching TRBD1. The ends lost 0 bases at V and 5 bases at J; junction bases unmatched: 1. There are 13 residues in the CDR3. Germline V lookup: CDR1 SEHNR, CDR2 FQNEAQ (reference sequence). CDR3 nucleotides: TGTGCCAGCAGCTTAGCAGGGGGCAACGAGCAGTACTTC. Encoded protein: CASSLAGGNEQYF.

The J gene is TRBJ2-1, the V gene TRBV11-2; no reliable D call. Trimming shortened V by 1 base and J by 4 bases, and 8 bases separated the two germline ends. From germline, CDR1 is SGHAT and CDR2 FQNNGV. The CDR3 runs to 14 residues. CDR3 DNA sequence: TGTGCCAGCAGCTTAGTGGTCCGGTACAATGAGCAGTTCTTC. Encoded protein: CASSLVVRYNEQFF.

The chain combines TRBV20-1 with TRBJ2-7, with D uncertain. V was cut by 3 bases and J by 7 bases, with 10 bases left in between. This CDR3 spans 11 amino acids. Germline assignment: CDR1 DFQATT and CDR2 SNEGSKA (reference sequence). The DNA of the CDR3 is TGCAGTGCTAGGGGCCTGAGAGAGCAGTACTTC. The encoded protein is CSARGLREQYF.

The rearrangement uses TRBV3-1 (or the pseudogene TRBV3-2) and TRBJ1-2; TRBD1 might be the D (6 bases). Between the trimmed V and J ends, which lost 0 bases and 6 bases, there was a span of 14 bases. The CDR3 length is 15 residues. The germline V gene has CDR1 LGHDT and CDR2 YNNKEL (reference sequence). CDR3: CASSQDRWAGDGYTF. DNA for the CDR3: TGTGCCAGCAGCCAAGATAGATGGGCAGGGGATGGCTACACCTTC.

The rearrangement joins TRBV11-3 to TRBJ2-3; possible D gene TRBD2, 5 bases. CDR3 length equals 14 residues. Germline values: CDR1 SGHNT, CDR2 YENEEA. The V and J ends lost 5 bases and 1 base respectively, with 10 bases between them. This chain's CDR3 is CASSPRRGTDTQYF. CDR3 sequence (DNA): TGTGCCAGCAGCCCCCGGCGGGGCACAGATACGCAGTATTTT.

The DNA for the CDR3 is TGTGCCAGCAGCTTAGATAGGACATCACATCAGCCCCAGCATTTT. This sequence encodes CASSLDRTSHQPQHF. The V call is TRBV11-2, the J call TRBJ1-5, with TRBD1 as a possible D gene (5 bases). The germline CDR1 and CDR2 sequences are SGHAT and FQNNGV. V lost 0 bases and J lost 5, with 11 bases in between. This CDR3 contains 15 residues.

The rearrangement uses TRBV4-1 and TRBJ2-7, with TRBD2 matching over 10 bases. CDR3 length: 15 amino acids. Trimming took 0 bases from V and 3 from J; bases not matched to a gene: 2. Germline V gives CDR1 MGHRA, CDR2 YSYEKL. DNA for the CDR3: TGCGCCAGCAGCCAAGATCGGACTAGCGGCTACGAGCAGTACTTC. This gives the protein CASSQDRTSGYEQYF.

The chain combines TRBV21-1 with TRBJ1-5; TRBD1, the table's D call, lacks a check against the DNA. TRBV21-1 is assigned pseudogene status. There are 15 residues in the CDR3. The CDR3, as DNA: TGTGCCAGCAGCCCTAGACAGGGATGGAATCAGCCCCAGCATTTT. Protein sequence: CASSPRQGWNQPQHF.

The chain uses TRBV5-4 and TRBJ1-2; D gene ambiguous. The CDR3 has 17 residues. V was pared by 0 bases and J by 1 base, with 16 bases between. Germline CDR1 is SGHNT and CDR2 is YYREEE (reference sequence). DNA of the CDR3: TGTGCCAGCAGCTTGGCAGGCAGCTACTTACTTAACTATGGCTACACCTTC. This encodes CASSLAGSYLLNYGYTF.

The rearrangement joins TRBV28 to TRBJ2-3; 7 nucleotides agree with TRBD1. From germline, CDR1 is MDHEN and CDR2 SYDVKM. The CDR3 loop spans 16 amino acids. V shed 5 bases, J shed 1 base, and the junction held 9 bases outside the gene matches. The CDR3 region is CASSRLTGPGTDTQYF. The CDR3 DNA is TGTGCCAGCAGTCGGCTGACAGGGCCAGGCACAGATACGCAGTATTTT.

This clone appeared a single time. This chain connects TRBV15 to TRBJ1-1, with 7 bases that match TRBD1. Per germline, CDR1 LNHNV and CDR2 YYDKDF (reference sequence). The CDR3 runs 14 residues. V was pared by 5 bases and J by 6 bases, with 9 bases of the junction left unmatched. Written as DNA, the CDR3 is TGTGCCACCAGCCTCGACAGGGCGTCGGCTGAAGCTTTCTTT. Translated: CATSLDRASAEAFF.

This clone occurred once. The chain is built from TRBV12-3 or TRBV12-4 and TRBJ1-1; D is perhaps TRBD1 (6 bases). V lost 7 bases and J lost 4, with 13 bases in between. The CDR3 spans 13 residues. The CDR3 reads CASILQGATEAFF. In DNA form, the CDR3 reads TGTGCCAGCATCTTACAGGGCGCCACTGAAGCTTTCTTT.

CDR3 region: CASSIQGQETQYF. The CDR3 bases are TGTGCCAGTAGTATCCAGGGTCAAGAGACCCAGTACTTC. The chain employs TRBV19 and TRBJ2-5; D possibly corresponds to TRBD1 (5 bases). Trimming stripped 3 bases from V and 2 bases from J, with 7 bases between. The CDR3 sequence is 13 residues long. Germline V gene data show CDR1 as LNHDA and CDR2 as SQIVND (reference sequence). Drawing the rest from reference TRBV19 and TRBJ2-5, the complete variable domain is DGGITQSPKYLFRKEGQNVTLSCEQNLNHDAMYWYRQDPGQGLRLIYYSQIVNDFQKGDIAEGYSVSREKKESFPLTVTSAQKNPTAFYLCASSIQGQETQYFGPGTRLLVL.